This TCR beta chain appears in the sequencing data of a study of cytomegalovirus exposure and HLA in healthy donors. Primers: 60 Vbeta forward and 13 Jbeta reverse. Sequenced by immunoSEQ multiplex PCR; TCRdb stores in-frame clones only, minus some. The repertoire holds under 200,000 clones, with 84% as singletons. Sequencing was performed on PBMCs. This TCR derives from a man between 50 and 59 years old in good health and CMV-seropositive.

CDR3 protein: CASSRGQLPSYEQYF. In DNA form, the CDR3 reads TGTGCCAGCAGCCGGGGACAGTTACCCTCCTACGAGCAGTACTTC. The V call is TRBV11-2, the J call TRBJ2-7; 7 nucleotides match TRBD1. The CDR3 has 15 residues. Germline V gene lookup returns CDR1 SGHAT and CDR2 FQNNGV. V was clipped by 5 bases and J by 0 bases; unmatched bases: 7.